The T cell receptor beta chain described here comes from a study of regulatory T cells in long-lasting Graves disease. Points from the study as a whole: When disease was persistent, TRBV28, TRBJ1-2 and TRBJ2-5 were the favored segments. It was possible that the small sample size reduced accuracy. Public clonotype sharing was higher in persistent than newly diagnosed patients.

Regarding time point: newly diagnosed GD, antithyroid drugs for less than 3 months. Construction of the TCR library relied on RNA isolated from PBMCs. In this sample, this clonotype turned up a few times. No antigen is known for it. According to the study, TCR beta libraries were built with iRepertoire HTBI primers and CDR3-region Arm-PCR. MiXCR, run by TCRdb on the multiplex PCR reads, gives a single entry per CDR3 protein. This table has hundreds of thousands of distinct CDR3 sequences, 15% to 20% appearing once. CDR3 length equals 16 residues. After removal of 4 bases from V and 4 bases from J, the junction contained 9 bases not matched to a gene. Per germline, CDR1 KGHDR and CDR2 SFDVKD. These data were likewise used in another study, on T cells in Graves' hyperthyroidism and ophthalmopathy. That report notes: The model forecast ophthalmopathy, anticipating it by a median about 7 months before onset.

The J gene is TRBJ2-3, the V gene TRBV24-1, with TRBD2 matching 8 bases. The sample was peripheral blood mononuclear cells (PBMCs), taken at new diagnosis, from a patient treated with antithyroid drugs. The receptor was isolated from a woman aged 25-40 years with Graves disease. The chain's CDR3 is CATSDSRGGSPDTQYF. DNA for the CDR3: TGTGCCACCAGTGACTCTCGCGGGGGGTCCCCAGATACGCAGTATTTT.